One and the same sample provided the 9 T cell receptor beta chains below, sequenced in a study of T-cell reconstitution after alpha-beta-depleted transplantation in children. Unique molecular identifiers were incorporated into the prepared TCRbeta library. TCRdb reprocessed the PCR reads with MiXCR, giving one entry per CDR3 protein. Of around 450,000 distinct CDR3 sequences in the sample, 16% were seen once. The sequencing here drew on PBMCs, mostly from graft donor cells, taken 360 days after TCRalphabeta/CD19-depleted stem cell transplant. These receptors originate from a boy under two years old who had a stem cell transplant for Wiskott-Aldrich syndrome, so the T cells may come from the graft donor.

This clonotype has just a few counts. J is TRBJ2-2 and V is TRBV24-1; D is possibly TRBD2 (5 bases). V lost 4 bases and J 6 bases, leaving 8 bases between the germline ends. CDR1 is KGHDR, CDR2 SFDVKD, per germline. CDR3 length: 13 amino acids. The CDR3 sequence: CATSDPGAGELFF. DNA for the CDR3: TGTGCCACCAGTGACCCCGGGGCCGGGGAGCTGTTTTTT.

This clonotype was seen a handful of times. The chain links TRBV29-1 to TRBJ1-2; D is unresolved. This CDR3 is 12 amino acids long. Per germline, CDR1 SQVTM and CDR2 ANQGSEA. Trimming pared 2 bases from V and 4 bases from J, leaving 8 bases between. This CDR3 reads CSVENTPYGYTF. The CDR3 nucleotides read TGCAGCGTTGAAAATACGCCCTATGGCTACACCTTC.

This chain connects TRBV4-3 to TRBJ2-2; D gene unclear. Germline values: CDR1 LGHNA, CDR2 YSLEER. CDR3 size: 14 residues. Trimming pared 0 bases from V and 6 bases from J, leaving 8 bases between. The CDR3 is CASSQDFSAGELFF. The CDR3, as DNA: TGCGCCAGCAGCCAAGATTTCTCGGCCGGGGAGCTGTTTTTT.

This clonotype was seen more than once but under ten times. The chain is built from TRBV6-2 or TRBV6-3 and TRBJ2-1; D ambiguous. Looked up from germline, CDR1 is MNHEY and CDR2 is SVGEGT. The CDR3 runs 13 residues. The CDR3 bases are TGTGCTACCCGGGTCCCTCGCAGGAATGAGCAGTTCTTC. Translated: CATRVPRRNEQFF.

J is TRBJ2-7 and V is TRBV28; the match to TRBD1 covers 7 bases. The CDR3 covers 15 residues. The J segment lost 2 bases and the V segment lost 10 bases, leaving 14 bases of the junction unmatched. Germline CDR1 is MDHEN and CDR2 is SYDVKM. The CDR3 coding sequence is TGTGCCATCGACTCAGGACAGGCAGGAACCTACGAGCAGTACTTC. Amino acid sequence: CAIDSGQAGTYEQYF.

The chain is built from TRBV29-1 and TRBJ2-1; 7 nucleotides align to TRBD2. The V and J ends lost 1 base and 6 bases, in that order; junction bases with no gene match: 12. CDR3 length: 16 residues. Germline V gives CDR1 SQVTM, CDR2 ANQGSEA. DNA of the CDR3: TGCAGCGTTGAAGGGCGGGAGCTGGGGGGAATCAATGAGCAGTTCTTC. Translation gives CSVEGRELGGINEQFF.

This sequence joins TRBV3-1 and TRBJ2-5; D may match TRBD1 or TRBD2 (5 bases each). Trimming stripped 0 bases from V and 2 bases from J, with 13 bases between. The germline CDR1 and CDR2 sequences are LGHDT and YNNKEL (reference sequence). This CDR3 spans 16 amino acids. In nucleotides, the CDR3 is TGTGCCAGCAGCCAAGATTGGGGGAGAGGTCAAGAGACCCAGTACTTC. Amino acid sequence: CASSQDWGRGQETQYF.

This chain uses TRBV12-3 or TRBV12-4 with TRBJ2-2; 13 bases fit TRBD2. The CDR3 runs to 18 residues. V gave up 11 bases and J gave up 5 bases; unmatched junction bases: 17. The CDR3 region has the DNA TGTGCCCTCAGTTTAGGGACTAGCGGGGAAGTTAGTACCGGGGAGCTGTTTTTT. Protein sequence: CALSLGTSGEVSTGELFF.

This clonotype was seen a handful of times. The chain links TRBV12-3 or TRBV12-4 to TRBJ2-1; D is unclear. V was cut by 1 base and J by 11 bases, with 18 bases left in between. The CDR3 sequence is 15 residues long. CDR3 region: CASSLDQLPGRKQFF. As DNA, the CDR3 is TGTGCCAGCAGTTTAGACCAACTTCCCGGTCGGAAGCAGTTCTTC.